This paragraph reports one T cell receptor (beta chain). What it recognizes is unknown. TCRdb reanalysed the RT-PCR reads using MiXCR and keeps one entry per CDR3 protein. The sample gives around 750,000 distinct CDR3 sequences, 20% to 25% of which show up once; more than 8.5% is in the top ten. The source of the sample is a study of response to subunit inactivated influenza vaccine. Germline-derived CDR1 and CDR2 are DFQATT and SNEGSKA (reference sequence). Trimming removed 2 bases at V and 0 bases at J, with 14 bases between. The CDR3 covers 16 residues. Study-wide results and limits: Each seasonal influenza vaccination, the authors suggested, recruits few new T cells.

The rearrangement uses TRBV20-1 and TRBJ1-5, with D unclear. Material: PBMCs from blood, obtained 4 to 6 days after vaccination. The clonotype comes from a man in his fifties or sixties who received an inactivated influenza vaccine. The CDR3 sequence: CSARPFTDHSNQPQHF. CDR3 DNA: TGCAGTGCTAGACCGTTTACAGACCATAGCAATCAGCCCCAGCATTTT.